This passage covers 14 T cell receptor beta chains from one sample sequenced in a study of cytomegalovirus exposure and HLA in healthy donors. It was with 60 Vbeta and 13 Jbeta primers that the PCR ran. The method was immunoSEQ multiplex PCR; TCRdb's version includes in-frame clones alone and lacks a portion of them. Of some 140,000 clones in the sample, 74% were seen once. Material for sequencing was PBMCs. These receptors were taken from a man aged 25 to 40 in good health and CMV-seronegative.

This clone was found a few times. The chain recombines TRBV10-3 with TRBJ1-6; maybe TRBD1 (6 bases). The CDR3 contains 14 residues. Germline V gene lookup returns CDR1 ENHRY and CDR2 SYGVKD. The V end lost 3 bases, the J end lost 6 bases, and 9 bases lay between the germline ends. The CDR3 DNA follows: TGTGCCATCAGTGATCAGGGGAGTAATTCACCCCTCCACTTT. Amino acids: CAISDQGSNSPLHF.

V and J are TRBV6-5 and TRBJ2-1, with D unclear. The germline V and J ends were trimmed by 7 bases and 5 bases, with 12 bases remaining between them. This CDR3 region has 13 residues. Germline-derived CDR1 and CDR2 are MNHEY and SVGAGI. The CDR3 sequence is CASTGDWDNEQFF. Here the CDR3 DNA reads TGTGCCAGCACCGGTGACTGGGACAATGAGCAGTTCTTC.

The rearrangement joins TRBV11-3 to TRBJ2-7; D uncertain. The CDR3 runs to 13 residues. Germline V gene lookup returns CDR1 SGHNT and CDR2 YENEEA. Between the trimmed V and J ends, which lost 1 base and 4 bases, there was a span of 8 bases. CDR3 in amino acids: CASSLGPVYEQYF. In nucleotides, the CDR3 is TGTGCCAGCAGCTTAGGGCCAGTTTACGAGCAGTACTTC.

V and J are TRBV28 and TRBJ2-3; 10 nucleotides align to TRBD1. Trimming took 1 base from V and 3 from J; bases not matched to a gene: 7. This CDR3 region has 17 residues. Germline V gene data show CDR1 as MDHEN and CDR2 as SYDVKM. The CDR3 DNA reads as TGTGCCAGCAGTTTATCTGTGGGACAGGGGATAACAGATACGCAGTATTTT. This encodes CASSLSVGQGITDTQYF.

J is TRBJ2-3 and V is TRBV25-1; D is possibly TRBD1 (7 bases). The CDR3 is 13 amino acids. Per germline, CDR1 MGHDK and CDR2 SYGVNS. V lost 8 bases, J lost 1 base, and 10 bases lay in between. Here the CDR3 DNA reads TGTGCCAGCGGGGGGACAGGCACAGATACGCAGTATTTT. Its translation is CASGGTGTDTQYF. The full variable domain, rest sourced from reference TRBV25-1 and TRBJ2-3, is EADIYQTPRYLVIGTGKKITLECSQTMGHDKMYWYQQDPGMELHLIHYSYGVNSTEKGDLSSESTVSRIRTEHFPLTLESARPSHTSQYLCASGGTGTDTQYFGPGTRLTVL.

The V call is TRBV15, the J call TRBJ2-1, with D unresolved. The germline V gene has CDR1 LNHNV and CDR2 YYDKDF (reference sequence). The CDR3 covers 14 residues. V shed 2 bases and J shed 4 bases, with 9 bases lying between them. CDR3 loop: CATSRRGVYNEQFF. The CDR3 region has the DNA TGTGCCACCAGCAGACGTGGAGTTTACAATGAGCAGTTCTTC.

This clone was seen a few times. This sequence joins TRBV28 and TRBJ2-5, with D perhaps matching TRBD1 (7 bases). This CDR3 has 14 residues. Germline V gene sequence: CDR1 MDHEN, CDR2 SYDVKM. With 5 bases removed from V and 2 bases from J, the gap between germline ends came to 12 bases. CDR3 nucleotides: TGTGCCAGCAGTGGAGGGACAGTACAAGAGACCCAGTACTTC. This translates into CASSGGTVQETQYF.

V usage is TRBV28 and J usage is TRBJ2-7, with D tentatively TRBD2 (5 bases). This CDR3 has 12 amino acids. Trimming cost V 3 bases and J 4 bases, with 7 bases left between them. Germline V gene lookup returns CDR1 MDHEN and CDR2 SYDVKM. CDR3 residues: CASSFRGYEQYF. The CDR3 coding sequence is TGTGCCAGCAGTTTTCGGGGTTACGAGCAGTACTTC.

The V and J genes are TRBV25-1 and TRBJ1-1; weak D call: TRBD1 (6 bases). There are 14 residues in the CDR3. V lost 2 bases to trimming and J lost 5 bases, with 12 bases between them. CDR1 is MGHDK and CDR2 is SYGVNS in the germline V gene. CDR3: CASSEGGKATEAFF. As DNA, the CDR3 is TGTGCCAGCAGTGAAGGGGGCAAAGCGACTGAAGCTTTCTTT.

The rearrangement uses TRBV10-2 and TRBJ1-6, with a weak D call TRBD1 (5 bases). Germline loops: CDR1 WSHSY, CDR2 SAAADI. Trimming left V 3 bases short and J 6 bases short, with 9 bases between. The CDR3 consists of 14 residues. The CDR3 spells CASSEGGTNSPLHF. The CDR3 bases are TGCGCCAGCAGTGAAGGAGGGACTAATTCACCCCTCCACTTT.

J is TRBJ1-5 and V is TRBV2, with 7 bases identical to TRBD1. Per germline, CDR1 SNHLY and CDR2 FYNNEI. The CDR3 is 14 amino acids. V lost 7 bases to trimming and J lost 3 bases; unmatched junction nucleotides: 6. CDR3 DNA: TGTGCCAGCAAGAGGGGGCAGAACAATCAGCCCCAGCATTTT. This gives the protein CASKRGQNNQPQHF. The full variable domain, in which reference TRBV2 and TRBJ1-5 provide the parts outside the CDR3, is EPEVTQTPSHQVTQMGQEVILRCVPISNHLYFYWYRQILGQKVEFLVSFYNNEISEKSEIFDDQFSVERPDGSNFTLKIRSTKLEDSAMYFCASKRGQNNQPQHFGDGTRLSIL.

This clone was counted only a few times. The chain is built from TRBV11-1 and TRBJ1-1, with D possibly being TRBD1 (6 bases). The CDR3 is 15 amino acids. The germline gives CDR1 SGHAT, CDR2 FQDESV (reference sequence). V dropped 5 bases and J dropped 6 bases, with 19 bases sitting between them. The CDR3 DNA sequence: TGTGCCAGCAGCGTTACCTCAGGGGATTATGCTGAAGCTTTCTTT. Encoded protein: CASSVTSGDYAEAFF.

This rearrangement joins TRBV6-5 to TRBJ2-1, with 7 bases fitting TRBD2. This CDR3 contains 15 residues. Germline CDR1 MNHEY, CDR2 SVGAGI. J was trimmed by 9 bases and V by 2 bases; bases with no gene match: 10. In nucleotides, the CDR3 is TGTGCCAGCAGTTACGGGGGGGTAGTGACGGTTGAGCAGTTCTTC. It yields the protein CASSYGGVVTVEQFF.

Only a few counts were recorded for this clone. The chain couples TRBV4-1 to TRBJ2-1, with 8 bases that match TRBD2. This CDR3 is built from 15 residues. Germline loops: CDR1 MGHRA, CDR2 YSYEKL. V trimming: 1 base; J trimming: 3 bases; junction bases outside the gene matches: 2. The CDR3 DNA is TGCGCCAGCAGCCAAGCGGGGGGGAACTACAATGAGCAGTTCTTC. It is translated as CASSQAGGNYNEQFF.